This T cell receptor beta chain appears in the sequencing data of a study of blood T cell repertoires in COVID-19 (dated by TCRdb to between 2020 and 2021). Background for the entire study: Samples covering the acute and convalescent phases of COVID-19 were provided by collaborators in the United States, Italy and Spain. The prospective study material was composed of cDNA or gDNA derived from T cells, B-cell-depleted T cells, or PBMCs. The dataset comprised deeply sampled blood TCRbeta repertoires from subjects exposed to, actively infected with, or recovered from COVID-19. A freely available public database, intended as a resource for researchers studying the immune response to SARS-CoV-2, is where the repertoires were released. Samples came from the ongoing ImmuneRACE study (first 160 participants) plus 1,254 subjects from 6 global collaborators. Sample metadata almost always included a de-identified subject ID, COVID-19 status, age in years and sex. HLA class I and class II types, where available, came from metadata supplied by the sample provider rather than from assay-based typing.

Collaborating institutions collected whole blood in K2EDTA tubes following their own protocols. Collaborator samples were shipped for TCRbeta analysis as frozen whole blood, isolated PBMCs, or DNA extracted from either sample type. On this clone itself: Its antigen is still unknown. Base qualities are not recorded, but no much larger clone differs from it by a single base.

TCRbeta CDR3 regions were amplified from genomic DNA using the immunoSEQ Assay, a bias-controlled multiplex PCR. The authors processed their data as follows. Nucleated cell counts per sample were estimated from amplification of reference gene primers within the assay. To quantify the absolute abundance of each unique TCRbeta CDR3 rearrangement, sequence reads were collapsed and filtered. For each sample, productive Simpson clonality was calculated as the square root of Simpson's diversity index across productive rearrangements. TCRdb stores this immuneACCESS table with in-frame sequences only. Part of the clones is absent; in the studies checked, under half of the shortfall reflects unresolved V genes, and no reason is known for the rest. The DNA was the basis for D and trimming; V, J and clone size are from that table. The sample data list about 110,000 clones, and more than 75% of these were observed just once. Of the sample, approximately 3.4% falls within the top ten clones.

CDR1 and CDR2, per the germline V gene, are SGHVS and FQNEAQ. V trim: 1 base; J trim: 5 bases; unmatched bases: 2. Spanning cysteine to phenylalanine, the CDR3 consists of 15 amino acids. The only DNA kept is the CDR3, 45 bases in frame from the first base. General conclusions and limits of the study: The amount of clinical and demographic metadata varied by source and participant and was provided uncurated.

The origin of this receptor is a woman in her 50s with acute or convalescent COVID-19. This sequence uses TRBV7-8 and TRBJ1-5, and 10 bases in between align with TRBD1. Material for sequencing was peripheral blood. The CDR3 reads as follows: CASSLGGTGDQPQHF. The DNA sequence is TGTGCCAGCAGCTTAGGCGGGACAGGGGATCAGCCCCAGCATTTT. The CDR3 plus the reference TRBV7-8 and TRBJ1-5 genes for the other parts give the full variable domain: GAGVSQSPRYKVAKRGQDVALRCDPISGHVSLFWYQQALGQGPEFLTYFQNEAQLDKSGLPSDRFFAERPEGSVSTLKIQRTQQEDSAVYLCASSLGGTGDQPQHFGDGTRLSIL.